This passage covers 27 T cell receptor beta chains from one sample sequenced in a study of blood T cell repertoires in COVID-19 (dated by TCRdb to the early 2020s). The library was generated by the immunoSEQ multiplex PCR assay. TCRdb took over this immuneACCESS table, retaining in-frame rearrangements with V and J assigned. Such tables are incomplete; in checked studies, under half of the missing clones stem from an unresolved V gene, and the remainder is unexplained. A total of approximately 85,000 clones appear in this sample, roughly 90% of them only once. Less than 35% of the sample belongs to the ten largest clones. Input material: peripheral blood. The source is a man aged 50 to 59 with active or convalescent COVID-19.

The chain links TRBV5-1 to TRBJ2-1, with a weak D call TRBD1 (5 bases). CDR1 and CDR2 (germline): SGHRS, YFSETQ. With 0 bases removed from V and 9 bases from J, the gap between germline ends came to 13 bases. The CDR3 length is 14 residues. CDR3 residues: CASSLGQQNGEQFF. CDR3 bases: TGCGCCAGCAGCTTGGGACAGCAGAACGGTGAGCAGTTCTTC.

In its sample, this clone was seen once. The CDR3 DNA reads as TGCGCCAGCAGCCGCGGACAGGGCCCCTACGAGCAGTACTTC. It is translated as CASSRGQGPYEQYF. This chain links TRBV4-3 with TRBJ2-7; 8 bases align to TRBD1. The CDR3 sequence is 14 residues long. Germline trimming cut 4 bases from V and 2 bases from J; bases unmatched to any gene: 4. From germline, CDR1 is LGHNA and CDR2 YSLEER.

The chain carries TRBV24-1 and TRBJ2-1; no reliable D call. The germline V and J ends were trimmed by 0 bases and 5 bases, with 7 bases remaining between them. Looked up from germline, CDR1 is KGHDR and CDR2 is SFDVKD. The length of the CDR3 is 14 residues. The CDR3 DNA reads TGTGCCACCAGTGATTTGAACAGAGACAATGAGCAGTTCTTC. Amino acid sequence: CATSDLNRDNEQFF.

J is TRBJ1-6 and V is TRBV27; D unresolved. CDR1 is MNHEY and CDR2 is SMNVEV in the germline V gene (reference sequence). This CDR3 is built from 9 residues. CDR3 sequence: CPGISPLHF. For the CDR3, the DNA is TGTCCGGGAATTTCACCCCTCCACTTT.

This clone showed up just a few times. The chain joins TRBV30 to TRBJ2-1; TRBD2 matches 8 bases. Germline CDR1 GTSNPN, CDR2 SVGIG (reference sequence). Unmatched junction bases numbered 9, after V lost 5 bases and J lost 6 bases. This CDR3 has 14 residues. This CDR3 reads CAWAGGGKLNEQFF. The CDR3 DNA reads as TGTGCCTGGGCTGGCGGGGGGAAGCTCAATGAGCAGTTCTTC.

The rearrangement joins TRBV6-4 to TRBJ2-1; possible D gene TRBD2, 5 bases. V was shortened by 2 bases and J by 3 bases, with 5 bases between the two germline ends. CDR1 and CDR2 from the germline V gene are MRHNA and SNTAGT. The CDR3 extends over 13 amino acids. The chain's CDR3 is CASSDRDYNEQFF. CDR3 coding DNA: TGTGCCAGCAGTGACCGGGACTACAATGAGCAGTTCTTC.

J is TRBJ1-2 and V is TRBV18, with TRBD1 identical over 8 bases. Germline CDR1 KGHSH, CDR2 LQKENI. The CDR3 has 16 amino acids. V gave up 4 bases and J gave up 8 bases; unmatched junction bases: 15. CDR3 coding DNA: TGTGCCAGCTCACGAGATACAGGGGGAAGTTGGCGGGGCTACACCTTC. This encodes CASSRDTGGSWRGYTF.

J is TRBJ1-1 and V is TRBV14; D is uncertain. Germline V gives CDR1 SGHDN, CDR2 FVKESK. CDR3 length equals 12 residues. V lost 1 base and J 11 bases, leaving 11 bases between the germline ends. CDR3 sequence (DNA): TGTGCCAGCAGCCAAGGCGGGCTGTGGGCTTTCTTT. It is translated as CASSQGGLWAFF. The full variable domain, completed using reference TRBV14 and TRBJ1-1, is EAGVTQFPSHSVIEKGQTVTLRCDPISGHDNLYWYRRVMGKEIKFLLHFVKESKQDESGMPNNRFLAERTGGTYSTLKVQPAELEDSGVYFCASSQGGLWAFFGQGTRLTVV.

This chain's CDR3 is CASSYSMSNTEAFF. The CDR3 nucleotides read TGTGCCAGCAGTTACTCGATGAGCAACACTGAAGCTTTCTTT. The J gene is TRBJ1-1, the V gene TRBV6-6; D unresolved. The ends were cut back, 0 bases at V and 2 bases at J, with 7 bases in the middle. Per the germline V gene, CDR1 is MNHNY and CDR2 is SVGAGI (reference sequence). The CDR3 consists of 14 residues.

The chain joins TRBV19 to TRBJ2-3; the match to TRBD2 covers 9 bases. Germline V gene lookup returns CDR1 LNHDA and CDR2 SQIVND (reference sequence). This CDR3 is built from 15 residues. V dropped 4 bases and J dropped 4; count of bases not matched to a gene: 6. The CDR3 reads CASSRSGTSSDTQYF. CDR3 in DNA: TGTGCCAGTAGTAGATCCGGGACTAGCTCAGATACGCAGTATTTT.

This sequence joins TRBV19 and TRBJ1-3, with 8 bases fitting TRBD1. Trimming cost V 3 bases and J 3 bases; bases outside gene matches: 10. From germline, CDR1 is LNHDA and CDR2 SQIVND (reference sequence). CDR3 length: 17 residues. The CDR3 sequence: CASSISSLDRGGNTIYF. As DNA, the CDR3 is TGTGCCAGTAGTATTTCCTCGCTTGACAGGGGTGGAAACACCATATATTTT.

The rearrangement links TRBV14 to TRBJ1-1, with 7 nucleotides matching TRBD1. The CDR3 loop spans 13 amino acids. J was trimmed by 4 bases and V by 5 bases; bases with no gene match: 4. Germline V gene lookup returns CDR1 SGHDN and CDR2 FVKESK. Written as DNA, the CDR3 is TGTGCCAGCAGCTGGACAGGTGGCACTGAAGCTTTCTTT. Amino acid sequence: CASSWTGGTEAFF.

The V and J genes are TRBV14 and TRBJ2-1; 13 nucleotides align to TRBD2. CDR1 is SGHDN, CDR2 FVKESK, per germline. The CDR3 consists of 19 residues. With V trimmed by 1 base and J by 4 bases, 10 bases remained unmatched. The CDR3 DNA follows: TGTGCCAGCAGCCAAGGCCTACTAGCGGGGGGGCTCATATACAATGAGCAGTTCTTC. Protein product: CASSQGLLAGGLIYNEQFF.

This chain's CDR3 is CASSSKGAPSGNYNEQFF. CDR3 in DNA: TGTGCCAGCAGCTCTAAGGGGGCGCCTAGCGGGAACTACAATGAGCAGTTCTTC. The chain couples TRBV11-2 to TRBJ2-1; 9 positions match TRBD2. Germline assignment: CDR1 SGHAT and CDR2 FQNNGV. This CDR3 region has 18 residues. J gave up 3 bases and V 4 bases, and 13 bases lay outside the gene matches.

This chain links TRBV19 with TRBJ1-2, with 12 bases identical to TRBD1. Per the germline V gene, CDR1 is LNHDA and CDR2 is SQIVND (reference sequence). CDR3 length: 17 amino acids. Trimming at V came to 11 bases and at J to 4 bases, leaving 17 bases not matched to a gene. The CDR3 loop reads CASLEPGQGASRYGYTF. In nucleotides, the CDR3 is TGTGCCTCACTCGAACCGGGACAGGGGGCGTCGCGCTATGGCTACACCTTC. Together with reference TRBV19 and TRBJ1-2, the CDR3 gives the full variable domain: DGGITQSPKYLFRKEGQNVTLSCEQNLNHDAMYWYRQDPGQGLRLIYYSQIVNDFQKGDIAEGYSVSREKKESFPLTVTSAQKNPTAFYLCASLEPGQGASRYGYTFGSGTRLTVV.

The gene calls are TRBV4-2 and TRBJ1-3; D is unclear. The V gene's germline CDR1 is LGHNA and CDR2 YNFKEQ. The length of the CDR3 is 15 residues. Trimming pared 1 base from V and 0 bases from J, leaving 7 bases between. In nucleotides, the CDR3 is TGTGCCAGCAGCCAAGTGGTGAGCTCTGGAAACACCATATATTTT. Protein: CASSQVVSSGNTIYF.

The rearrangement uses TRBV2 and TRBJ2-7, with 7 bases matching TRBD1. J was trimmed by 4 bases and V by 7 bases; bases with no gene match: 7. Germline loops: CDR1 SNHLY, CDR2 FYNNEI. The CDR3 sequence is 13 residues long. This chain's CDR3 is CASIPDRAYEQYF. The CDR3 bases are TGTGCCAGCATACCAGACAGGGCGTACGAGCAGTACTTC.

The genes are TRBV12-3 or TRBV12-4 and TRBJ1-1; 8 bases agree with TRBD1. The CDR3 has 13 amino acids. With V trimmed by 3 bases and J by 10 bases, 7 bases remained unmatched. CDR3 sequence (DNA): TGTGCCAGCAGTTTCGGACCGGACAGGGTAGCTTTCTTT. Its translation: CASSFGPDRVAFF.

This clone occurred once. The V and J genes are TRBV6-1 and TRBJ1-2; D gene ambiguous. This CDR3 is 13 amino acids long. Trimming pared 2 bases from V and 4 bases from J, leaving 8 bases between. CDR1 is MNHNS and CDR2 is SASEGT in the germline V gene. CDR3 sequence (DNA): TGTGCCAGCAGTGAATCACGGGTCTATGGCTACACCTTC. This translates into CASSESRVYGYTF.

The chain recombines TRBV12-3 or TRBV12-4 with TRBJ1-3; no clear D gene. This CDR3 contains 11 residues. V lost 10 bases to trimming and J lost 3 bases, with 7 bases between them. CDR3 bases: TGTGCCACCTTATATGGAAACACCATATATTTT. This sequence encodes CATLYGNTIYF.

This clone was found once. The chain links TRBV28 to TRBJ1-2, with D possibly being TRBD1 (5 bases). The CDR3 runs to 16 residues. Germline values: CDR1 MDHEN, CDR2 SYDVKM. V was cut by 7 bases and J by 2 bases, with 20 bases left in between. The CDR3 region is CASTYQTPGGNYGYTF. CDR3 sequence (DNA): TGTGCCAGCACCTACCAAACACCTGGGGGGAACTATGGCTACACCTTC.

The chain uses TRBV5-6 and TRBJ2-7, with TRBD2 as a possible D gene (6 bases). V was trimmed by 4 bases and J by 1 base, leaving 21 bases between them. The CDR3 totals 17 residues. Germline CDR1 reads SGHDT; CDR2 reads YYEEEE. The CDR3 bases are TGTGCCAGCAGCCTCCTAGGGGTCGGGACTGGATCCTACGAGCAGTACTTC. This gives the protein CASSLLGVGTGSYEQYF. Full variable domain (remainder filled in from reference TRBV5-6 and TRBJ2-7): DAGVTQSPTHLIKTRGQQVTLRCSPKSGHDTVSWYQQALGQGPQFIFQYYEEEERQRGNFPDRFSGHQFPNYSSELNVNALLLGDSALYLCASSLLGVGTGSYEQYFGPGTRLTVT.

The DNA of the CDR3 is TGTGCCACTCAGGCTAGGGGCCGGCAGTACTTC. Translation gives CATQARGRQYF. J is TRBJ2-5 and V is TRBV24-1; perhaps TRBD1 as D (5 bases). Germline CDR1 is KGHDR and CDR2 is SFDVKD. This CDR3 is 11 amino acids long. The germline V and J ends were trimmed by 10 bases and 11 bases, with 16 bases remaining between them.

The chain is built from TRBV6-5 and TRBJ1-6, with 7 nucleotides matching TRBD1. There are 16 residues in the CDR3. Germline-derived CDR1 and CDR2 are MNHEY and SVGAGI. Losses at the gene ends were 1 base for V and 10 bases for J; bases not matched to a gene: 10. The CDR3 DNA sequence: TGTGCCAGCAGTTACTTCGAGAAAACAGGGGTCTCACCCCTCCACTTT. Protein product: CASSYFEKTGVSPLHF.

This clone was seen more than once but under ten times. The rearrangement joins TRBV24-1 to TRBJ2-2, with TRBD2 matching 11 bases. The CDR3 extends over 17 amino acids. Trimming cost V 5 bases and J 3 bases; bases outside gene matches: 7. Germline loops: CDR1 KGHDR, CDR2 SFDVKD. This chain's CDR3 is CATSVPSGGSYTGELFF. In DNA form, the CDR3 reads TGTGCCACCAGTGTTCCTAGCGGGGGGTCATACACCGGGGAGCTGTTTTTT.

This clone occurred once. CDR3 protein: CASSLRGFGETQYF. In nucleotides, the CDR3 is TGTGCCAGCAGCTTACGGGGTTTTGGTGAGACCCAGTACTTC. V usage is TRBV13 and J usage is TRBJ2-5, with D maybe TRBD2 (5 bases). Germline lookup yields CDR1 PRHDT and CDR2 FYEKMQ (reference sequence). The germline V and J ends were trimmed by 2 bases and 5 bases, with 12 bases remaining between them. CDR3 length: 14 amino acids.

The chain has TRBV24-1 and TRBJ1-2; 9 nucleotides align to TRBD1. The CDR3 extends over 13 amino acids. CDR1 is KGHDR and CDR2 is SFDVKD in the germline V gene. V dropped 7 bases and J dropped 8; count of bases not matched to a gene: 7. CDR3 loop: CATSAQGARGYTF. CDR3 sequence (DNA): TGTGCCACCAGCGCACAGGGGGCGCGGGGCTACACCTTC.